The rows below give T cell receptor beta chains drawn from one sample of a study of T cell responses to AZD1222 COVID-19 vaccine. Sequencing was performed with immunoSEQ multiplex PCR; in TCRdb, only in-frame clones are kept and a portion is missing. Of approximately 31,000 clones in the sample, approximately 87% were seen once. The sample consisted of peripheral blood, taken 28 days after the second AZD1222 dose. These receptors all stem from an adult who received the AZD1222 COVID-19 vaccine. CDR3s include the opening cysteine and the closing phenylalanine or tryptophan. D genes are given only for firm matches. The size entry is marked missing in some rows and otherwise reads once, few, many or a size class.

J gene,D gene,V gene,clone size,CDR3 DNA,CDR3 protein
TRBJ1-2,TRBD1,TRBV4-1,.,TGCGCCAGCAGCCAGCCGACCCGGGACAGGGGGCTGAATGGCTACACCTTC,CASSQPTRDRGLNGYTF
TRBJ1-1,.,TRBV4-1,.,TGCGCCAGCAGCCAAGTGGGGTTAAACACTGAAGCTTTCTTT,CASSQVGLNTEAFF
TRBJ2-7,.,TRBV9,.,TGTGCCAGCAGCGAGGGCAGCGGCGTGGGGGAGCAGTACTTC,CASSEGSGVGEQYF
TRBJ1-2,.,TRBV6-5,.,TGTGCCAGCAGTTATGCGAGGCAGCCCGACTATGGCTACACCTTC,CASSYARQPDYGYTF
TRBJ1-4,.,TRBV4-3,.,TGCGCCAGCAGCCAGCACAGCGGACGGGAAAAACTGTTTTTT,CASSQHSGREKLFF
TRBJ1-3,.,TRBV7-9,.,TGTGCCAGCAGTCCCCAGACCGGCTCTGGAAACACCATATATTTT,CASSPQTGSGNTIYF
TRBJ1-1,.,TRBV28,.,TGTGCCAGCACAGGAGGTTCACGTCGTGAAGCTTTCTTT,CASTGGSRREAFF
TRBJ2-3,.,TRBV5-1,.,TGCGCCAGCAGCAGGAACGGGGGCACAGATACGCAGTATTTT,CASSRNGGTDTQYF
TRBJ1-4,.,TRBV7-2,.,TGTGCCAGCAGCTTAATACAGGGATTTGGGGGTGAAAAACTGTTTTTT,CASSLIQGFGGEKLFF
TRBJ2-7,.,TRBV3-1/TRBV3-2,.,TGTGCCAGCAGCCAAGATTACAGCTTCTACGAGCAGTACTTC,CASSQDYSFYEQYF
TRBJ2-1,TRBD2,TRBV9,.,TGTGCCAGCAGCGTAGAGGGCGGGGGGCCCTGGAATGAGCAGTTCTTC,CASSVEGGGPWNEQFF
TRBJ1-6,TRBD1,TRBV7-2,.,TGTGCCAGCAGCCTCCGGACAGGGAGCTCCTATAATTCACCCCTCCACTTT,CASSLRTGSSYNSPLHF
TRBJ1-1,.,TRBV6-5,.,TGTGCCAGCAGTTACTCGCGTGACGGCACTGAAGCTTTCTTT,CASSYSRDGTEAFF
TRBJ2-1,.,TRBV7-8,.,TGTGCCAGCAGCTTGTCCTCCGGGGGCTCCTACAATGAGCAGTTCTTC,CASSLSSGGSYNEQFF
TRBJ2-7,TRBD1,TRBV15,.,TGTGCCACCAGCAGAGAACAGGGGTACTACGAGCAGTACTTC,CATSREQGYYEQYF
TRBJ1-3,.,TRBV6-5,.,TGTGCCAGCACTACAAGGGGGGGTGGAAACACCATATATTTT,CASTTRGGGNTIYF
TRBJ1-1,.,TRBV3-1/TRBV3-2,.,TGTGCCAGCAGCCAAGCCTCCAGTATATCCCACACTGAAGCTTTCTTT,CASSQASSISHTEAFF
TRBJ1-2,TRBD1,TRBV5-6,.,TGTGCCAGCAGCTTGGGGGACAGGGAGAATGGCTACACCTTC,CASSLGDRENGYTF
TRBJ2-1,.,TRBV3-1/TRBV3-2,.,TGTGCCAGCAGCCAAACCCGAAACAATGAGCAGTTCTTC,CASSQTRNNEQFF
TRBJ1-5,.,TRBV7-9,once,TGTGCCAGCAGTACCACAGGGAGCAATCAGCCCCAGCATTTT,CASSTTGSNQPQHF
TRBJ1-4,.,TRBV28,.,TGTGCCAGCAGCCCCCATGGGGGGACTAATGAAAAACTGTTTTTT,CASSPHGGTNEKLFF
TRBJ1-6,.,TRBV7-9,few,TGTGCCAGCAGCTTATGGCAGAATTCACCCCTCCACTTT,CASSLWQNSPLHF
TRBJ1-4,.,TRBV7-8,.,TGTGCCAGCAGCCCTCCGACCGCTACTAATGAAAAACTGTTTTTT,CASSPPTATNEKLFF
TRBJ2-3,TRBD2,TRBV6-1,.,TGTGCCAGCAGTGCAGCGGGGGGTCGAGATACGCAGTATTTT,CASSAAGGRDTQYF
TRBJ1-5,.,TRBV28,.,TGTGCCAGCAGTTTACCGCACGGACGGGGCGATCAGCCCCAGCATTTT,CASSLPHGRGDQPQHF
TRBJ2-2,.,TRBV27,once,TGTGCCAGCCGTGTCCGAGGGGACACCGGGGAGCTGTTTTTT,CASRVRGDTGELFF
TRBJ2-5,.,TRBV14,.,TGTGCCAGCAGCCAAGCCCCCCAAGAGACCCAGTACTTC,CASSQAPQETQYF
TRBJ2-7,.,TRBV7-6,.,TGTGCCAGCAGCTTACAACAGGGAGTCTACGAGCAGTACTTC,CASSLQQGVYEQYF
TRBJ1-1,TRBD1,TRBV7-2,.,TGTGCCAGCAGCTTAGTCACAGGGGGCAACACTGAAGCTTTCTTT,CASSLVTGGNTEAFF
TRBJ2-5,.,TRBV5-4,.,TGTGCCAGCAGCACGATCTCGCGGACAGAGACCCAGTACTTC,CASSTISRTETQYF
TRBJ1-3,TRBD1,TRBV5-1,.,TGCGCCAGCAGCTCGGGGACAGCAGGAAACACCATATATTTT,CASSSGTAGNTIYF
TRBJ1-6,.,TRBV21-1,.,TGTGCCAGCAGCCTAGGCGGGCAGGGCGATCCTTCACCCCTCCACTTT,CASSLGGQGDPSPLHF
TRBJ1-4,.,TRBV7-8,.,TGTGCCAGCAGCTTAGCGCGGGGGGGAGTTAGTAATGAAAAACTGTTTTTT,CASSLARGGVSNEKLFF
TRBJ1-1,.,TRBV6-5,.,TGTGCCAGCAGTTTTCCCCATACAGGTGAAGCTTTCTTT,CASSFPHTGEAFF
TRBJ2-3,.,TRBV4-1,.,TGCGCCAGCAGCCAAAAGGACTCTCCCGTTGACACAGATACGCAGTATTTT,CASSQKDSPVDTDTQYF
TRBJ1-2,TRBD1,TRBV20-1,.,TGCAGTGCTAGTGGACAGGGGAACCATGGCTACACCTTC,CSASGQGNHGYTF
TRBJ2-7,.,TRBV6-6,once,TGTGCCAGCAGTCCTATGGGGAGACTAGGGGGATTTGCGAAGCAGTACTTC,CASSPMGRLGGFAKQYF
TRBJ1-1,.,TRBV18,.,TGTGCCAGCTCGCTTGGAACGATGAACACTGAAGCTTTCTTT,CASSLGTMNTEAFF
TRBJ1-3,.,TRBV27,once,TGTGCCAGCAGCCCAAGCTTTGCTGGAAACACCATATATTTT,CASSPSFAGNTIYF
TRBJ1-2,.,TRBV10-3,.,TGTGCCATCAGTGAAACCCCCGGCTATGGCTACACCTTC,CAISETPGYGYTF
TRBJ2-5,.,TRBV9,.,TGTGCCAGCAGCGTAGATGGGTGGGGGGCAGAGGAGACCCAGTACTTC,CASSVDGWGAEETQYF
TRBJ1-1,.,TRBV5-1,.,TGCGCCAGCAGCTTTACGAGTGGCACTGAAGCTTTCTTT,CASSFTSGTEAFF
TRBJ2-7,TRBD1,TRBV25-1,.,TGTGCCAGCAGTGAATACTCGGGACAGGGGGTCTACGAGCAGTACTTC,CASSEYSGQGVYEQYF
TRBJ2-7,TRBD2,TRBV11-2,few,TGTGCCAGCAGACCTCTGGCGGGGGGGCCTCCCTACGAGCAGTACTTC,CASRPLAGGPPYEQYF
TRBJ1-4,.,TRBV14,few,TGTGCCAGCAGCCCGAGGGGCGGGACTAATGAAAAACTGTTTTTT,CASSPRGGTNEKLFF
TRBJ2-5,TRBD1,TRBV20-1,once,TGCAGTGCAACAGGGGTAGAGACCCAGTACTTC,CSATGVETQYF
TRBJ1-1,.,TRBV5-1,.,TGCGCCAGCAGCCCGGACGGGAACACTGAAGCTTTCTTT,CASSPDGNTEAFF
TRBJ1-1,TRBD1,TRBV19,.,TGTGCCAGTAAGTCTCCTTTTGTTCAGGGGGATACTGAAGCTTTCTTT,CASKSPFVQGDTEAFF
TRBJ2-3,.,TRBV21-1,.,TGTGCCAGCACACGGGACAGGGGTGGAGATACGCAGTATTTT,CASTRDRGGDTQYF
TRBJ2-5,TRBD2,TRBV15,.,TGTGCCACCAGCAGAGCTCTAGCGGGGACAGAGACCCAGTACTTC,CATSRALAGTETQYF
TRBJ2-3,.,TRBV5-1,.,TGCGCCAGCAGCTTCGAGGGGACAGATACGCAGTATTTT,CASSFEGTDTQYF
TRBJ2-7,TRBD1,TRBV5-1,.,TGCGCCAGCAGATCACCGGGACAGGCGTACGAGCAGTACTTC,CASRSPGQAYEQYF